Listed below are T cell receptor beta chains from one sample, sequenced in a study of T cells expressing NK-cell markers. TCRdb reprocessed the 5' RACE reads and stores each CDR3 protein as one record, lacking DNA. The table counts some 300,000 distinct CDR3 sequences; roughly 0.4% lies in the top ten. Sequenced input: blood T cells: a sorted CD56 or NKG2C T cell subset, CD4+ or CD8+ T cells, or bulk PBMC T cells (not recorded which). These receptor sequences come from a young man in good health. The CDR3 runs from the conserved cysteine through the conserved F or W.

J | V | CDR3
TRBJ2-1 | TRBV25-1 | CASSESKGPSSYNEQFF
TRBJ1-2 | TRBV7-6 | CASSLASYRGAGYTF
TRBJ2-1 | TRBV6-1 | CASSPRVYSYNEQFF
TRBJ2-1 | TRBV12-3/TRBV12-4 | CASSLAGGMGNEQFF
TRBJ2-2 | TRBV12-3/TRBV12-4 | CASKQTGGGTGELFF
TRBJ1-6 | TRBV7-2 | CASSVGGSSPLHF
TRBJ2-1 | TRBV12-3/TRBV12-4 | CASRGGLAGEGSEQFF
TRBJ2-6 | TRBV24-1 | CATRPTSGSSGANVLTF
TRBJ1-1 | TRBV2 | CASMGRGTEAFF
TRBJ2-4 | TRBV5-1 | CASSLDLAGGNIQYF
TRBJ1-4 | TRBV5-1 | CASSLNSQTINEKLFF
TRBJ2-7 | TRBV6-2/TRBV6-3 | CASTRQDNYEQYF
TRBJ2-3 | TRBV12-3/TRBV12-4 | CASSPVYTDTQYF
TRBJ2-3 | TRBV20-1 | CSVLRRGSTDTQYF
TRBJ2-6 | TRBV29-1 | CSVAALSAGANVLTF
TRBJ2-2 | TRBV7-2 | CASSQPTGGGAGELFF
TRBJ2-3 | TRBV6-5 | CASRGFTDTQYF
TRBJ1-4 | TRBV12-3/TRBV12-4 | CASSSGAGGATNEKLFF
TRBJ2-3 | TRBV9 | CASSVGGRATDTQYF
TRBJ1-2 | TRBV9 | CASSAGQGRGYGYTF
TRBJ1-1 | TRBV6-1 | CASSVQGEGTEAFF
TRBJ2-1 | TRBV5-1 | CASSLRSDRGRFF
TRBJ2-1 | TRBV10-3 | CAIGASGYYNEQFF